This paragraph reports one T cell receptor (beta chain). The data were taken from a study of blood T cell repertoires in COVID-19. Per the germline V gene, CDR1 is MGHRA and CDR2 is YSYEKL. This CDR3 region has 16 residues. Unmatched junction bases numbered 4, after V lost 3 bases and J lost 2 bases. TCRdb's copy holds only in-frame clones and misses some; the assay was immunoSEQ multiplex PCR. Here the sample spans 75,000 to 90,000 clones, around 90% being singletons. The clonotype was recovered from a man younger than 30 with COVID-19, enrolled during active disease. This chain links TRBV4-1 with TRBJ2-3; TRBD2 agrees at 11 bases. The sample was peripheral blood. The CDR3 DNA reads as TGCGCCAGCAGCCACACGACTAGCGGGGACACAGATACGCAGTATTTT. Encoded protein: CASSHTTSGDTDTQYF.